Listed here are 17 T cell receptor beta chains from one sample, sequenced in a study of T cell repertoires in cytomegalovirus infection. MiXCR was run by TCRdb on the reads, yielding one entry per CDR3 protein. The sample holds around 440,000 distinct CDR3 sequences; around 10% are singletons and the top ten take around 9.6%. The sequencing sample was made of PBMCs. These receptors all stem from a human donor in good health (CMV status not recorded). Some clones in this sample may be carry-over from other donors' samples.

Here the CDR3 reads CASSVTGGNTEAFF. The CDR3 DNA reads as TGCGCCAGCAGCGTGACAGGGGGGAACACTGAAGCTTTCTTT. The rearrangement uses TRBV5-1 and TRBJ1-1; TRBD1 matches at 9 bases. The CDR3 is 14 amino acids. In germline, CDR1 is SGHRS, CDR2 YFSETQ. The trim removed 4 bases at V and 1 base at J, leaving 2 bases unmatched.

This clonotype was seen ten or more times. The J gene is TRBJ1-2, the V gene TRBV5-6; unclear D gene. The CDR3 runs 16 residues. V lost 3 bases, J lost 1 base, and 16 bases lay in between. Germline V gene lookup returns CDR1 SGHDT and CDR2 YYEEEE. CDR3 amino acids: CASSSAGSWGNYGYTF. The CDR3 DNA follows: TGTGCCAGCAGCTCCGCGGGGAGCTGGGGTAACTATGGCTACACCTTC.

This clonotype was seen ten or more times. The chain combines TRBV5-8 with TRBJ1-5; D is possibly TRBD1 (5 bases). V was cut by 4 bases and J by 7 bases, with 12 bases left in between. The germline V gene encodes CDR1 SGHTS and CDR2 YDEGEE. The CDR3 is 13 amino acids. The CDR3: CASSGGISQPQHF. Written as DNA, the CDR3 is TGTGCCAGCAGCGGGGGGATCAGCCAGCCCCAGCATTTT.

This chain links TRBV27 with TRBJ2-7, with a tentative D call TRBD2 (5 bases). From germline, CDR1 is MNHEY and CDR2 SMNVEV (reference sequence). CDR3 length: 12 amino acids. V was shortened by 8 bases and J by 0 bases, with 8 bases between the two germline ends. The CDR3 DNA is TGTGCCAGCCGGACTGCCTCCTACGAGCAGTACTTC. It translates to CASRTASYEQYF.

This clonotype was observed at least ten times. The genes are TRBV20-1 and TRBJ1-2; D possibly corresponds to TRBD1 (5 bases). This CDR3 has 16 residues. The V end was cut by 1 base, the J end by 7 bases, with 22 bases between. Germline V gene sequence: CDR1 DFQATT, CDR2 SNEGSKA (reference sequence). CDR3 loop: CSARVGGDLGRRGYTF. In DNA, the CDR3 is TGCAGTGCTAGAGTCGGGGGAGACCTCGGCCGACGTGGCTACACCTTC.

This clonotype was counted a few times. The rearrangement joins TRBV19 to TRBJ2-1, with D possibly being TRBD2 (6 bases). CDR3 length: 15 residues. Germline CDR1 reads LNHDA; CDR2 reads SQIVND (reference sequence). Trimming took 2 bases from V and 7 from J, leaving 15 bases between them. CDR3 sequence (DNA): TGTGCCAGTAGTATATCAAGCGGGTATAGGAATGAGCAGTTCTTC. Translation: CASSISSGYRNEQFF.

The chain combines TRBV29-1 with TRBJ2-7; tentatively, D is TRBD1 or TRBD2 (6 bases each). This CDR3 spans 13 amino acids. Trimming left V 3 bases short and J 5 bases short, with 14 bases between. The V gene's germline CDR1 is SQVTM and CDR2 ANQGSEA. CDR3 sequence reads: CSVEEGVGDEQYF. CDR3 in DNA: TGCAGCGTTGAGGAGGGGGTTGGAGACGAGCAGTACTTC.

J is TRBJ1-5 and V is TRBV30; TRBD1 matches at 7 bases. V was pared by 3 bases and J by 3 bases, with 8 bases of the junction left unmatched. Germline V CDR1 and CDR2: GTSNPN, SVGIG (reference sequence). The CDR3 spans 15 residues. The CDR3 coding sequence is TGTGCCTGGAGCTTACGCGGGACAGTCAATCAGCCCCAGCATTTT. Its translation: CAWSLRGTVNQPQHF.

This clonotype was seen repeatedly, ten times or more. The chain recombines TRBV5-1 with TRBJ2-2; 8 bases map to TRBD2. The CDR3 consists of 15 residues. The V gene's germline CDR1 is SGHRS and CDR2 YFSETQ. The junction had 6 bases not matched to a gene; V was cut back by 4 bases and J by 4 bases. This CDR3 reads CASSQAGAGTGELFF. The CDR3 DNA follows: TGCGCCAGCAGCCAAGCGGGAGCGGGCACCGGGGAGCTGTTTTTT. Complete variable domain (other parts from reference TRBV5-1 and TRBJ2-2): KAGVTQTPRYLIKTRGQQVTLSCSPISGHRSVSWYQQTPGQGLQFLFEYFSETQRNKGNFPGRFSGRQFSNSRSEMNVSTLELGDSALYLCASSQAGAGTGELFFGEGSRLTVL.

At least ten counts were recorded for this clonotype. J is TRBJ1-6 and V is TRBV20-1; 7 nucleotides line up with TRBD1. Germline V gene data show CDR1 as DFQATT and CDR2 as SNEGSKA (reference sequence). V dropped 4 bases and J dropped 7; count of bases not matched to a gene: 7. This CDR3 has 14 amino acids. The CDR3 region has the DNA TGCAGTGCTACGCCGGGACAGTTGAATTCACCCCTCCACTTT. Translating it yields CSATPGQLNSPLHF.

In this sample, this clonotype turned up many times. V usage is TRBV5-4 and J usage is TRBJ2-1, with 9 bases fitting TRBD2. Germline lookup yields CDR1 SGHNT and CDR2 YYREEE (reference sequence). V trimming: 0 bases; J trimming: 7 bases; junction bases outside the gene matches: 5. CDR3 length equals 15 residues. The CDR3 is CASSLVLAGKNEQFF. As DNA, the CDR3 is TGTGCCAGCAGCTTGGTGCTAGCGGGGAAGAATGAGCAGTTCTTC.

This clonotype was seen at least ten times. The genes are TRBV7-2 and TRBJ2-7, with 7 bases fitting TRBD1. Germline values: CDR1 SGHTA, CDR2 FQGNSA. This CDR3 is 16 amino acids long. J gave up 0 bases and V 5 bases, and 10 bases lay outside the gene matches. Here the CDR3 DNA reads TGTGCCAGCAGCCCGGCGAGGGGGCGTAGCTCCTACGAGCAGTACTTC. Translating gives CASSPARGRSSYEQYF.

This clonotype was detected ten times or more. The rearrangement joins TRBV7-3 to TRBJ1-1, with a possible D match to TRBD1 (5 bases). The CDR3 consists of 17 residues. Germline-derived CDR1 and CDR2 are SGHTA and FQGTGA. The V end was cut by 2 bases, the J end by 4 bases, with 20 bases between. CDR3 region: CASSLLGGSFSGTEAFF. The CDR3 DNA reads as TGTGCCAGCAGCTTACTCGGGGGAAGTTTTTCGGGCACTGAAGCTTTCTTT.

This clonotype occurred many times. The chain has TRBV7-8 and TRBJ1-3; D is unclear. V was shortened by 3 bases and J by 0 bases, with 9 bases between the two germline ends. CDR3 length: 15 amino acids. The germline gives CDR1 SGHVS, CDR2 FQNEAQ. The CDR3 nucleotides are TGTGCCAGCAGCTTGCGGTTCTACTCTGGAAACACCATATATTTT. Residues: CASSLRFYSGNTIYF. The full variable domain, rest sourced from reference TRBV7-8 and TRBJ1-3, is GAGVSQSPRYKVAKRGQDVALRCDPISGHVSLFWYQQALGQGPEFLTYFQNEAQLDKSGLPSDRFFAERPEGSVSTLKIQRTQQEDSAVYLCASSLRFYSGNTIYFGEGSWLTVV.

Ten or more counts support this clonotype. This rearrangement joins TRBV7-9 to TRBJ2-1, with 10 nucleotides matching TRBD2. Germline CDR1 is SEHNR and CDR2 is FQNEAQ (reference sequence). The ends lost 3 bases at V and 4 bases at J; junction bases unmatched: 3. The CDR3 is 15 residues long. The CDR3: CASSFGLADYNEQFF. The CDR3 region has the DNA TGTGCCAGCAGCTTTGGACTAGCGGATTACAATGAGCAGTTCTTC. Combining the CDR3 with reference TRBV7-9 and TRBJ2-1 gives the whole variable domain DTGVSQNPRHKITKRGQNVTFRCDPISEHNRLYWYRQTLGQGPEFLTYFQNEAQLEKSRLLSDRFSAERPKGSFSTLEIQRTEQGDSAMYLCASSFGLADYNEQFFGPGTRLTVL.

This clonotype was detected many times. V gene TRBV12-3 or TRBV12-4 combines with J gene TRBJ1-3; D remains unclear. There are 16 residues in the CDR3. Trimming pared 5 bases from V and 0 bases from J, leaving 14 bases between. As DNA, the CDR3 is TGTGCCAGCAGTCCCCGACGGTGGAGCTCTGGAAACACCATATATTTT. It specifies CASSPRRWSSGNTIYF.

This chain connects TRBV20-1 to TRBJ2-4; the D gene is possibly TRBD1 (5 bases). The CDR3 extends over 14 amino acids. Looked up from germline, CDR1 is DFQATT and CDR2 is SNEGSKA (reference sequence). Trimming took off 4 bases at V and 0 bases at J, with 10 bases between the two ends. The CDR3 loop is CSATDSLAKNIQYF. The CDR3 DNA reads TGCAGTGCTACCGACAGTCTAGCCAAAAACATTCAGTACTTC.